Listed below are T cell receptor beta chains from one sample, sequenced in a study of blood T cell repertoires in COVID-19. Some clones are missing from TCRdb's copy, which holds only in-frame ones; the method was immunoSEQ multiplex PCR. The sample includes over 100,000 clones, about 87% of them seen just once. Sequenced input: peripheral blood. The receptors originated from a man aged 50 to 60 with acute or convalescent COVID-19. The CDR3 runs from the conserved cysteine through the conserved F or W. Each record gives: J gene, clone size, D gene, V gene, CDR3 DNA, CDR3 protein. The D gene is left open where the match is weak. Clone size, where shown, is once, few, many, or a class for clones that have expanded.

J gene: TRBJ1-4; clone size: .; D gene: .; V gene: TRBV28; CDR3 DNA: TGTGCCAGCAGAGACACCGGGACACTAACTAATGAAAAACTGTTTTTT; CDR3 protein: CASRDTGTLTNEKLFF
J gene: TRBJ2-5; clone size: few; D gene: .; V gene: TRBV19; CDR3 DNA: TGTGCCAGTAGTATAGATCCCAGGGCGGAGACCCAGTACTTC; CDR3 protein: CASSIDPRAETQYF
J gene: TRBJ2-7; clone size: .; D gene: TRBD2; V gene: TRBV5-1; CDR3 DNA: TGCGCCAGCAGCTTGGCCAGCGGGAGGGCAGGTGAGCAGTACTTC; CDR3 protein: CASSLASGRAGEQYF
J gene: TRBJ1-2; clone size: .; D gene: TRBD1; V gene: TRBV10-3; CDR3 DNA: TGTGCCATCAGTGGGGACAGCAACTGGGATGGCTACACCTTC; CDR3 protein: CAISGDSNWDGYTF
J gene: TRBJ2-3; clone size: .; D gene: TRBD1; V gene: TRBV28; CDR3 DNA: TGTGCCAGCAGTGGGGACAGAACTAGCACAGATACGCAGTATTTT; CDR3 protein: CASSGDRTSTDTQYF
J gene: TRBJ1-3; clone size: .; D gene: .; V gene: TRBV30; CDR3 DNA: TGTGCCTGGAGTCCCAAACAGGGCTCTGGAAACACCATATATTTT; CDR3 protein: CAWSPKQGSGNTIYF
J gene: TRBJ2-5; clone size: .; D gene: .; V gene: TRBV6-5; CDR3 DNA: TGTGCCAGCAGGGGCGGGCAGACCCAAGAGACCCAGTACTTC; CDR3 protein: CASRGGQTQETQYF
J gene: TRBJ2-3; clone size: few; D gene: TRBD2; V gene: TRBV11-2; CDR3 DNA: TGTGCCAGCAGCTTAGTTCTAGCGGGGGGCACAGATACGCAGTATTTT; CDR3 protein: CASSLVLAGGTDTQYF
J gene: TRBJ1-4; clone size: .; D gene: TRBD1; V gene: TRBV19; CDR3 DNA: TGTGCCAGTAGTCCCCAGCCCCCGGGACAGACCGCACTGTTTTTT; CDR3 protein: CASSPQPPGQTALFF
J gene: TRBJ2-2; clone size: .; D gene: .; V gene: TRBV18; CDR3 DNA: TGTGCCAGCTCACGGGCCAGCTCGAACACCGGGGAGCTGTTTTTT; CDR3 protein: CASSRASSNTGELFF
J gene: TRBJ2-7; clone size: .; D gene: TRBD1; V gene: TRBV11-3; CDR3 DNA: TGTGCCAGCAGCTTAGATCTCGGGACAGGTCGTTACGAGCAGTACTTC; CDR3 protein: CASSLDLGTGRYEQYF
J gene: TRBJ2-2; clone size: .; D gene: .; V gene: TRBV19; CDR3 DNA: TGTGCCAGTAGGAGGAGGGCCCTGACCGGGGAGCTGTTTTTT; CDR3 protein: CASRRRALTGELFF
J gene: TRBJ2-1; clone size: .; D gene: .; V gene: TRBV24-1; CDR3 DNA: TGTGCCACCACGTACGGGGGACAGCGGTTCTTC; CDR3 protein: CATTYGGQRFF
J gene: TRBJ2-3; clone size: .; D gene: TRBD1; V gene: TRBV29-1; CDR3 DNA: TGCAGCGCCTGGGGGGGGACAGGGGATACTGATACGCAGTATTTT; CDR3 protein: CSAWGGTGDTDTQYF
J gene: TRBJ2-1; clone size: few; D gene: .; V gene: TRBV27; CDR3 DNA: TGTGCCAGCAGTTTATCCACCCGGGACTTTCAGTTCTTC; CDR3 protein: CASSLSTRDFQFF
J gene: TRBJ1-6; clone size: .; D gene: .; V gene: TRBV12-3/TRBV12-4; CDR3 DNA: TGTGCCAGCACGTTGGGGGGACGGTCACCCCTCCACTTT; CDR3 protein: CASTLGGRSPLHF
J gene: TRBJ2-7; clone size: .; D gene: TRBD1; V gene: TRBV6-5; CDR3 DNA: TGTGCCAGCAGTTACGGTAACAGGGGGCCCTACGAGCAGTACTTC; CDR3 protein: CASSYGNRGPYEQYF
J gene: TRBJ2-1; clone size: once; D gene: TRBD2; V gene: TRBV19; CDR3 DNA: TGTGCCAGTATGGGGTATAGCGGGAGTCGGGAGCAGTTCTTC; CDR3 protein: CASMGYSGSREQFF
J gene: TRBJ1-2; clone size: .; D gene: TRBD1; V gene: TRBV6-4; CDR3 DNA: TGTGCCAGCAGCCCGGGACAGGGGTGGATGGATGGCTACACCTTC; CDR3 protein: CASSPGQGWMDGYTF